This TCR beta chain was sequenced during a study of shared clonotypes between healthy human individuals (dated by TCRdb to the early 2020s). In terms of the full investigation: The cohort comprised a couple of women and a few men aged 18 to 49 years. Each donor's leukapheresis produced roughly between roughly 0.9 and 8.9 billion PBMCs. The study deeply sequenced blood TCR repertoires of five healthy adults to estimate repertoire size and the extent of clonotype sharing between individuals. To increase sequencing depth and limit assay-specific biases, different laboratories used diverse techniques to prepare libraries and sequence TCR repertoires. What the study reported, not specific to this receptor: Because the study included only a small number of donors, the genetic and exposure-history diversity represented was limited. Pairwise subsampling led to the expectation that sequencing depth would affect the degree of clonotype sharing among donors. Sampling was restricted to blood, and TCR repertoires in tissues likely differ from the TCR repertoires found in blood.

From the cysteine up to the phenylalanine, the CDR3 has a length of 12 residues. This entry keeps only the CDR3 DNA: 36 bases, framed from base 1. Trimming removed 2 bases from V and 4 bases from J, leaving 4 bases between the germline ends. CDR1 and CDR2 (SGHTA, FQGNSA) derive from the germline V gene. The donors were healthy, HIV-negative adults who had no recently reported acute infections or vaccinations. Every donor was a Caucasian adult living in Nashville, Tennessee, USA. For unsorted samples, roughly 86 million PBMCs were counted and genomic DNA was extracted with the QIAamp DNA Blood Mini kit. Blood was obtained by leukapheresis, after which PBMCs were separated by Ficoll-Histopaque density gradient centrifugation and cryopreserved in liquid nitrogen vapor phase. This clone was picked up a small number of times. What antigen it recognizes has not been identified. No base-level quality is on record; no much larger clone is a single base apart.

Using the deep immunoSEQ assay, multiplex PCR amplified TCR CDR3 regions from genomic DNA. For each cell subset, the extracted genomic DNA was distributed evenly across all wells of several immunoSEQ 96-well plates, and each plate served as one replicate. For unsorted PBMC, roughly 0.3 ug genomic DNA, equal to 30,000 or so T cell genomes, was loaded into each replicate PCR. Ten immunoSEQ deep assay plates were used to sequence unsorted PBMC genomic DNA. The purified libraries were quantified using a Qubit 3.0 fluorometer, sized with a Bioanalyzer 2100, and then quantified again using the KAPA Library Quantification kit. Each immunoSEQ 96-well plate was sequenced on its own single-read 150-cycle Illumina NextSeq 550 flow cell. The authors' analysis ran thus. The immunoSEQ output contained only junctional sequences without quality scores, so filtering could not match that applied to full-length reads. To assign V/J genes and CDR3, sequences were annotated using PyIR, a Python wrapper for IgBLAST v1.9, with IMGT germline references. Reads with weak V/J assignments (E-value above 1e-6), missing CDR3, stop codons, out-of-frame junctions, or ambiguous translated residues were removed. V3J clonotypes were defined as sequences sharing an identical inferred V gene, J gene, and CDR3 amino acid sequence. To compute the percentage overlap between repertoires, the number of shared unique clonotypes was divided by the size of the smaller repertoire. Repertoire richness was assessed with RTK rarefaction, the Chao1 estimator, and Recon v2.1 estimates of unobserved clonotypes. Here the immuneACCESS table is served through TCRdb, limited to in-frame sequences with V and J called. Missing clones are a known gap in these copies; in checked studies unresolved V genes cover under half, and the rest lacks a known reason. V, J and clone size were drawn from that table, and D and trimming were deduced from the DNA. This sample has 450,000 to 500,000 clones in its table, and almost 80% of those were observed once. The ten largest account for more than 10% of the sample.

Here the chain combines TRBV7-2 and TRBJ2-3; no D gene call is confident. The source of this sequence is a middle-aged woman in good health. Some clones in this sample may be carry-over from other donors' samples. Material for sequencing was PBMCs. The CDR3 amino acid sequence is: CASSLRADTQYF. The nucleotide sequence reads TGTGCCAGCAGCTTAAGGGCAGATACGCAGTATTTT.